This TCR beta chain was recovered during a study of blood T cell repertoires in COVID-19. On the study more broadly: Collection of acute and convalescent COVID-19 samples took place in the United States, Italy and Spain.

Original data processing: Reference gene primer amplification gave estimated nucleated cell counts. The assay was immunoSEQ multiplex PCR, and TCRdb's table has in-frame clones only and misses some. That table supplies the V and J calls and clone size; D and trimming were determined from the DNA. The table has roughly 280,000 clones, roughly nine tenths seen once. The CDR3 extends over 19 amino acids. V dropped 0 bases and J dropped 1 base, with 19 bases sitting between them. Germline-derived CDR1 and CDR2 are GTSNPN and SVGIG (reference sequence). The chain couples TRBV30 to TRBJ2-6; weak D call: TRBD2 (5 bases). The source material was peripheral blood. This TCR was recovered from a woman in her forties or fifties who had recovered from COVID-19. The CDR3 nucleotides read TGTGCCTGGAGTGTACGCGGCGGGTGGGTCCCTTCTGGGGCCAACGTCCTGACTTTC. This sequence encodes CAWSVRGGWVPSGANVLTF.